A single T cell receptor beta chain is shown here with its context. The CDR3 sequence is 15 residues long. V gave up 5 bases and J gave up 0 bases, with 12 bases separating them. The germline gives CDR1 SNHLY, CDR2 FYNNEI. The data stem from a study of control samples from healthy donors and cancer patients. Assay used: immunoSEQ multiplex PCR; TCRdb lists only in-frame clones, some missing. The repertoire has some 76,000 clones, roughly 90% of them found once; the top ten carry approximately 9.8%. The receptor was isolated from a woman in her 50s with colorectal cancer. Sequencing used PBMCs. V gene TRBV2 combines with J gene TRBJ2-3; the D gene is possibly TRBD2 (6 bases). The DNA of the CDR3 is TGTGCCAGCAGTTCCGGGACTGGCAGCACAGATACGCAGTATTTT. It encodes CASSSGTGSTDTQYF.